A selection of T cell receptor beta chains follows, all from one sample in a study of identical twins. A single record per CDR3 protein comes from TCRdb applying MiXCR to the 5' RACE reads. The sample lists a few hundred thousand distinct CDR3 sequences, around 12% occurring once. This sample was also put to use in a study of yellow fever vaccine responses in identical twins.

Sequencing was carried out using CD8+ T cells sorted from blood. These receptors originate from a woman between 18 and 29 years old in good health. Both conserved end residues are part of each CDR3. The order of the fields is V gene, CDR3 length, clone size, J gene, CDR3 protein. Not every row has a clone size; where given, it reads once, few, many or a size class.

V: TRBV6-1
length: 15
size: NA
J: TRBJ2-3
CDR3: CASSPSGALTDTQYF

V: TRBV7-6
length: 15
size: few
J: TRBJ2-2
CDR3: CASSPGTGGPGELFF

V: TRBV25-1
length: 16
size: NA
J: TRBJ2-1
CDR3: CASSATDRSSYNEQFF

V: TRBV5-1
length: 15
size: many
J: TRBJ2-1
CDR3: CASSLDSGGYNEQFF

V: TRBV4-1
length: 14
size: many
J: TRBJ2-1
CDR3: CASSQGGSYNEQFF

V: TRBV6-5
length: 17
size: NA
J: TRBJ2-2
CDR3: CASSYSMGLADTGELFF

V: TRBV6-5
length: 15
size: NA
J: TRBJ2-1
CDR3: CASSYRTSGDNEQFF

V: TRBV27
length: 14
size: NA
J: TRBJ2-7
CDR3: CASSFGAVSYEQYF

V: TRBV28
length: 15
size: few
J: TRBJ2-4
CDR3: CASSPQISAKNIQYF

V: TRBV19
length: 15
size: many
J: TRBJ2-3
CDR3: CASSITWIDTDTQYF

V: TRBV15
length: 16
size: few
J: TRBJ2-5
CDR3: CATYPAGTGVKETQYF

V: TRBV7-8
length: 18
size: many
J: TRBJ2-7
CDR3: CASSFRTSGSQSSYEQYF

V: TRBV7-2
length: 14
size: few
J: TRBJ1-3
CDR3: CASSLFGSGNTIYF

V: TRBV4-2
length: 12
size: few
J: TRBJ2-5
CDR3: CASSQGGVDYNF

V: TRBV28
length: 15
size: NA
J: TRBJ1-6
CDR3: CASRAGTSKNSPLHF

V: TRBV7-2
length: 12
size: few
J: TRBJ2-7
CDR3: CASSLGPPEQYF

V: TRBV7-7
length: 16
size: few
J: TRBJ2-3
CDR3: CASSLGRSPFTDTQYF

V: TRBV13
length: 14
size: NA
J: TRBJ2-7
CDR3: CASSLGAALYEQYF

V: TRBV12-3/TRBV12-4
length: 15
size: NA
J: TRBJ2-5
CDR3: CASSLIGGTAETQYF

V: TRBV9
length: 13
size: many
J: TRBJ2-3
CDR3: CASSGGGTDTQYF

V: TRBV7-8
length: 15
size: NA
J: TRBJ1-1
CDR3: CALNRGPPMNTEAFF

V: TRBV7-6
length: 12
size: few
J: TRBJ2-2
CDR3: CASTPYTGELFF

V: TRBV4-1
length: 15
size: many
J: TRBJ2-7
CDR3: CASSLGLAGDYEQYF

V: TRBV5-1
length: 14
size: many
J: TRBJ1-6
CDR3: CASSAGQGDSPLHF

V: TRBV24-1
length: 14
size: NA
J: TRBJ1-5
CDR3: CATSSNSDYQPQHF

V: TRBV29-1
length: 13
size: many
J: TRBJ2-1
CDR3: CSDLAGSYNEQFF